This T cell receptor beta chain was sequenced in a study of cytomegalovirus exposure and HLA in healthy donors. Study-wide points: Later analysis showed most CMV-associated TCR beta chains appearing HLA-restricted. Productive rates of about 87% or about 30% were seen for most TCR beta V segments in an earlier analysis.

PCR primers comprised 60 Vbeta and 13 Jbeta primers. The protocol was immunoSEQ multiplex PCR, while the TCRdb copy is restricted to in-frame clones and leaves out a portion. The sample holds approximately 100,000 clones, roughly 69% seen once. Germline V gene sequence: CDR1 SGHRS, CDR2 YFSETQ. The CDR3 runs to 15 residues. With V trimmed by 2 bases and J by 8 bases, 9 bases remained unmatched. A remark on this clone: What it binds is unknown.

Sequencing input: PBMCs. The chain employs TRBV5-1 and TRBJ2-1, with TRBD1 matching 8 bases. The TCR was taken from a man aged 45-60 years in good health and CMV-seropositive. The DNA of the CDR3 is TGCGCCAGCAGCTTCCCGGACAGGGATCAGGATGAGCAGTTCTTC. Amino acid sequence: CASSFPDRDQDEQFF.